This entry concerns a single T cell receptor (beta chain). Its antigen is currently not known. Per-base quality was not reported, and no clone a single base away is much larger than it. Other nucleotide sequences in the sample specify the same CDR3. This record comes from a study of CD8+ T cells in alopecia areata (dated by TCRdb to 2016 to 2018). Notes on the research overall: To study T cell clonal expansion in alopecia areata, the researchers applied high-throughput TCRbeta sequencing to both the C3H/HeJ mouse model and human patients. On the human side, TCRbeta sequencing was run on scalp tissue and on sorted CD4+ and CD8+ peripheral blood T cells from healthy controls and from alopecia areata patients with either patchy or totalis/universalis disease. Scalp clonality was compared across normal scalp (n=4), patchy alopecia areata scalp (n=8), and alopecia totalis/universalis scalp (n=8). RNA was extracted with the PAXgene miRNA kit for fixed scalp, the miRNeasy kit for PBMCs, and the RNeasy kit for mouse skin. TCRbeta CDR3 regions were amplified by immunoSEQ multiplex PCR using 35 Vbeta forward and 13 Jbeta reverse primers. What the authors observed across the whole study: Shared TCR sequences between patients were less evident than in mice, which may be partly attributable to HLA diversity in the patient population. Lesional scalp, especially in alopecia totalis/universalis, showed higher clonality and more expanded CD8+ clones than normal scalp, suggesting antigenic drive. Resident alphabeta T cells in normal human skin are also sequenced, complicating scalp TCR repertoire analysis, unlike mouse skin dominated by gammadelta T cells.

V gives up 4 bases and J gives up 0 bases, and the segment between their germline ends measures 6 bases. Looking up the germline V gene yields CDR1 SQVTM and CDR2 ANQGSEA. The CDR3 holds 12 amino acids from the cysteine to the phenylalanine. CDR3 DNA only is kept here, 36 bases in frame from base 1. PBMCs were isolated by density centrifugation and stained for CD3, CD4 and CD8, and CD4+ and CD8+ T cells were sorted on a FACSAria. Scalp biopsies and blood samples were provided by unaffected controls. Receptors were amplified or captured by the immunoSEQ multiplex PCR assay. RNA was extracted from all samples and reverse transcribed into cDNA, which served as template for TCR sequencing. First-strand cDNA was synthesized with SuperScript III using a 2:1 mix of oligo-dT and random hexamers. A synthetic immune receptor repertoire was used to measure amplification bias, and any remaining bias was corrected computationally. As for the original processing: Raw reads were preprocessed to remove errors, and CDR3 was defined according to IMGT conventions as the region from the conserved cysteine to phenylalanine. To get clonality, Shannon entropy was normalized by log2 of the number of productive unique TCRs and the result was subtracted from 1. Whether each scalp clone was CD4 or CD8 was inferred by checking scalp TCRbeta sequences against the CD4 and CD8 repertoires from sorted blood. Drawn from immuneACCESS, this table holds only the in-frame rearrangements with V and J called that TCRdb kept. Clones are partly lost; checked studies trace under half to an unresolved V gene and leave the rest unexplained. V and J calls and clone size come straight from that table; D and trimming were deduced from the DNA. Counted in this sample were about 200,000 clones; roughly three fifths of them appeared once. Around 5.1% of the sample goes to the ten largest clones.

Source material: CD8+ T cells sorted from blood. The rearranged segments are TRBV29-1 and TRBJ1-1; no D gene is confidently identified. This receptor was obtained from a human donor in good health. The CDR3 amino acid sequence is: CSVGRMNTEAFF. In nucleotides, the sequence is TGCAGCGTTGGCAGGATGAACACTGAAGCTTTCTTT.